These 20 T cell receptor beta chains share one sample of origin, sequenced in a study of cytomegalovirus exposure and HLA in healthy donors. Libraries were prepared by immunoSEQ multiplex PCR; TCRdb keeps only in-frame clonotypes and omits some of them. The sample lists some 68,000 clones, 95% to 97% occurring once. The sample was PBMCs. The receptors were sampled from a man aged 18 to 29 in good health and CMV-seronegative.

The gene calls are TRBV27 and TRBJ1-6; D is perhaps TRBD1 (5 bases). Trimming pared 1 base from V and 2 bases from J, leaving 18 bases between. The CDR3 loop spans 19 amino acids. The germline CDR1 and CDR2 sequences are MNHEY and SMNVEV (reference sequence). The DNA of the CDR3 is TGTGCCAGCAGTTTATTCAGCCCGGGGGTTGATCCCTATAATTCACCCCTCCACTTT. It translates to CASSLFSPGVDPYNSPLHF.

The rearrangement uses TRBV7-9 and TRBJ2-3; a weak D match, TRBD1 (6 bases). The CDR3 covers 16 residues. The V gene lost 5 bases and the J gene lost 2 bases, with 17 bases spanning the gap. Germline V gene data show CDR1 as SEHNR and CDR2 as FQNEAQ (reference sequence). CDR3 protein: CASSKSRDIHTDTQYF. The DNA for the CDR3 is TGTGCCAGCAGCAAAAGCCGGGACATCCACACAGATACGCAGTATTTT.

J is TRBJ2-3 and V is TRBV7-2; 8 nucleotides align to TRBD2. J lost 3 bases, V lost 2 bases, and 4 bases had no gene match. From germline, CDR1 is SGHTA and CDR2 FQGNSA. The CDR3 runs to 15 residues. The CDR3 sequence: CASSLNPSGTDTQYF. The CDR3 region has the DNA TGTGCCAGCAGCTTAAATCCTAGCGGGACAGATACGCAGTATTTT.

This clone has only a few counts. This chain connects TRBV19 to TRBJ2-1; 11 nucleotides agree with TRBD2. CDR1 and CDR2 from the germline V gene are LNHDA and SQIVND (reference sequence). Trimming took 7 bases from V and 6 from J; bases not matched to a gene: 5. The CDR3 length is 14 residues. The DNA of the CDR3 is TGTGCCAGTACCTTAGCGGGAGGGTTCAATGAGCAGTTCTTC. It specifies CASTLAGGFNEQFF. Based on the CDR3 plus reference TRBV19 and TRBJ2-1, the full variable domain is DGGITQSPKYLFRKEGQNVTLSCEQNLNHDAMYWYRQDPGQGLRLIYYSQIVNDFQKGDIAEGYSVSREKKESFPLTVTSAQKNPTAFYLCASTLAGGFNEQFFGPGTRLTVL.

The CDR3 reads CASSSPGQLNIQYF. The CDR3 DNA follows: TGTGCCAGCAGCTCCCCAGGACAGCTAAACATTCAGTACTTC. The chain has TRBV5-4 and TRBJ2-4, with D tentatively TRBD1 (6 bases). The germline V gene has CDR1 SGHNT and CDR2 YYREEE (reference sequence). V shed 3 bases and J shed 6 bases, with 13 bases lying between them. The CDR3 has 14 residues.

The chain recombines TRBV18 with TRBJ1-1; D is uncertain. The germline V gene encodes CDR1 KGHSH and CDR2 LQKENI. V shed 0 bases and J shed 1 base, with 9 bases lying between them. The CDR3 is made up of 15 amino acids. CDR3 coding DNA: TGTGCCAGCTCACCACCGAGCCATCCGAACACTGAAGCTTTCTTT. This codes for CASSPPSHPNTEAFF.

Here the CDR3 DNA reads TGCGCCAGCAGTGGGGACTCCGAGCGGGAGGTACAAACCGGGGAGCTGTTTTTT. Amino acids: CASSGDSEREVQTGELFF. The chain uses TRBV10-1 and TRBJ2-2, with 9 bases identical to TRBD2. V dropped 4 bases and J dropped 5; count of bases not matched to a gene: 14. This CDR3 has 18 amino acids. Germline CDR1 and CDR2: WNHNN and SYGVQD (reference sequence).

This clone was seen a single time. The V and J genes are TRBV7-8 and TRBJ2-2; D perhaps matches TRBD1 (5 bases). V was cut by 0 bases and J by 0 bases, with 11 bases left in between. The CDR3 totals 17 residues. Germline CDR1 and CDR2: SGHVS and FQNEAQ. CDR3 nucleotides: TGTGCCAGCAGCTTAGCTCGAGAAGGGGCGAACACCGGGGAGCTGTTTTTT. Residues: CASSLAREGANTGELFF.

CDR3 amino acids: CATLQQGFMNTEAFF. In nucleotides, the CDR3 is TGTGCCACCTTACAACAGGGGTTCATGAACACTGAAGCTTTCTTT. The chain joins TRBV5-8 to TRBJ1-1; 7 bases match TRBD1. The CDR3 loop spans 15 amino acids. V was clipped by 9 bases and J by 0 bases; unmatched bases: 11. Germline V gene data show CDR1 as SGHTS and CDR2 as YDEGEE.

The V call is TRBV6-9, the J call TRBJ1-2; TRBD1 might be the D (5 bases). Germline assignment: CDR1 MNHGY and CDR2 SVAAGI. Trimming removed 2 bases at V and 2 bases at J, with 15 bases between. There are 16 residues in the CDR3. The CDR3: CASSYPIETVNYGYTF. CDR3 nucleotides: TGTGCCAGCAGTTATCCAATTGAGACAGTAAACTATGGCTACACCTTC.

This sequence joins TRBV5-1 and TRBJ2-3; 13 bases fit TRBD2. The CDR3 covers 15 residues. Looked up from germline, CDR1 is SGHRS and CDR2 is YFSETQ. Trimming removed 3 bases from V and 4 bases from J; junction bases left unmatched: 2. In DNA, the CDR3 is TGCGCCAGCAGCTCCGGACTAGCGGGAGCAGATACGCAGTATTTT. This translates into CASSSGLAGADTQYF.

V and J are TRBV5-6 and TRBJ1-2; no clear D gene. Trimming removed 0 bases from V and 4 bases from J, with 22 bases in between. Germline assignment: CDR1 SGHDT and CDR2 YYEEEE. CDR3 length equals 18 residues. CDR3 nucleotides: TGTGCCAGCAGCTTGGAGCGGAGGGTAGCGCCACCTTCCTATGGCTACACCTTC. As protein: CASSLERRVAPPSYGYTF.

The V call is TRBV10-3, the J call TRBJ1-6; 7 bases agree with TRBD1. Trimming removed 10 bases from V and 7 bases from J; junction bases left unmatched: 7. The CDR3 runs 13 residues. CDR1 and CDR2 from the germline V gene are ENHRY and SYGVKD. The CDR3 reads CARADRDNSPLHF. CDR3 bases: TGTGCCAGAGCCGACAGGGACAATTCACCCCTCCACTTT.

The chain carries TRBV2 and TRBJ1-5; 7 positions agree with TRBD1. This CDR3 comprises 14 residues. The J segment lost 3 bases and the V segment lost 7 bases, leaving 6 bases of the junction unmatched. CDR1 SNHLY and CDR2 FYNNEI come from the germline V gene. This chain's CDR3 is CASTPTGANQPQHF. The CDR3 DNA follows: TGTGCCAGCACTCCAACAGGGGCCAATCAGCCCCAGCATTTT.

CDR3 loop: CASNGQGARTNTGELFF. CDR3 nucleotides: TGTGCCAGTAATGGACAGGGGGCGCGTACAAACACCGGGGAGCTGTTTTTT. This rearrangement joins TRBV27 to TRBJ2-2; 11 nucleotides match TRBD1. The germline gives CDR1 MNHEY, CDR2 SMNVEV (reference sequence). Trimming at V came to 9 bases and at J to 2 bases, leaving 11 bases not matched to a gene. The CDR3 has 17 amino acids.

The gene calls are TRBV6-5 and TRBJ1-2; no clear D gene. V lost 4 bases and J 7 bases, leaving 16 bases between the germline ends. Germline V gene data show CDR1 as MNHEY and CDR2 as SVGAGI. The CDR3 is 14 amino acids. The CDR3 region has the DNA TGTGCCAGCAGTTTAGCGTTCCTCCGCGGTGGCTACACCTTC. This encodes CASSLAFLRGGYTF.

CDR3 sequence: CASSMGQGPNIQYF. The CDR3 DNA follows: TGTGCCAGTAGTATGGGACAGGGGCCCAACATTCAGTACTTC. The chain carries TRBV19 and TRBJ2-4; 10 nucleotides match TRBD1. V lost 3 bases and J lost 7; bases outside the gene matches: 3. Germline lookup yields CDR1 LNHDA and CDR2 SQIVND (reference sequence). The CDR3 has 14 residues.

This sequence joins TRBV18 and TRBJ1-2; tentative D call: TRBD1 (6 bases). The CDR3 extends over 15 amino acids. V was clipped by 3 bases and J by 2 bases, with 13 bases between them. Germline V gene sequence: CDR1 KGHSH, CDR2 LQKENI. Written as DNA, the CDR3 is TGTGCCAGCTCACCCCGACAGGCTCTAAACTATGGCTACACCTTC. Translating gives CASSPRQALNYGYTF.

This chain uses TRBV29-1 with TRBJ1-2, with 11 bases aligning to TRBD1. J was trimmed by 6 bases and V by 2 bases; bases with no gene match: 8. The length of the CDR3 is 15 residues. Germline V gene sequence: CDR1 SQVTM, CDR2 ANQGSEA. The CDR3 here is CSVELGQGGFDGYTF. In DNA, the CDR3 is TGCAGCGTTGAACTGGGACAGGGGGGCTTTGATGGCTACACCTTC.

The chain employs TRBV4-1 and TRBJ1-2; D may be TRBD1 (5 bases). This CDR3 comprises 15 residues. The ends were cut back, 0 bases at V and 8 bases at J, with 16 bases in the middle. CDR1 is MGHRA and CDR2 is YSYEKL in the germline V gene. The CDR3 loop is CASSQETGVAPGYTF. CDR3 in DNA: TGCGCCAGCAGCCAAGAGACGGGGGTAGCGCCGGGCTACACCTTC.